This T cell receptor (beta chain) is from a study of cytomegalovirus exposure and HLA in healthy donors. Background on the study: Sequencing of roughly 180 million T cells in an earlier analysis found roughly 120 million unique TCR beta sequences. Study outcomes and limitations: Later findings reportedly placed an Asian-associated ancestry cluster below the approximately 670-donor mean for N-insertions.

A word on this clone: Its specificity is not known.

This CDR3 spans 14 amino acids. V was pared by 1 base and J by 3 bases, with 8 bases between. CDR1 KGHSH and CDR2 LQKENI come from the germline V gene. Use of 60 Vbeta and 13 Jbeta primers characterized the PCR. Original processing notes: Tens of millions of unique TCR beta chains, 10 million to 14 million shared, were counted in a later analysis. TCRdb's copy holds only in-frame clones and misses some; the assay was immunoSEQ multiplex PCR. Clonal size and the V and J genes are those of that table, whereas D and trimming came from the DNA. The sample yields 110,000 to 150,000 clones, over 60% seen once.

This chain connects TRBV18 to TRBJ2-3; TRBD2 might be the D (5 bases). Sequenced sample: PBMCs. This TCR came from a man in his forties in good health and CMV-seropositive. This CDR3 is CASSPLGATDTQYF. The DNA for the CDR3 is TGTGCCAGCTCACCACTGGGAGCGACAGATACGCAGTATTTT. The full variable domain, completed using reference TRBV18 and TRBJ2-3, is NAGVMQNPRHLVRRRGQEARLRCSPMKGHSHVYWYRQLPEEGLKFMVYLQKENIIDESGMPKERFSAEFPKEGPSILRIQQVVRGDSAAYFCASSPLGATDTQYFGPGTRLTVL.